The present T cell receptor beta chain was sequenced within a study of radiation and T cells in renal cell carcinoma. General study findings and limits: Irradiated tumors had higher TCR clonality than control tumors. Compared with controls, irradiated tumors had more, larger dominant CDR3 motifs.

This clone was detected a few times. Antigen unknown. Using immunoSEQ multiplex PCR, the repertoire was profiled, and TCRdb retains in-frame clones only, with some absent. The sample yields approximately 5,700 clones, around two thirds seen once. The CDR3 runs to 15 residues. Germline loops: CDR1 SNHLY, CDR2 FYNNEI. V lost 4 bases and J 3 bases, leaving 13 bases between the germline ends. Treatment denoted: treatment-naive control, cytoreductive nephrectomy. The origin of this receptor is a human donor with renal cell carcinoma. This material consisted of tumor tissue, taken from a patient whose treatment was nephrectomy without radiotherapy. This chain connects TRBV2 to TRBJ1-5; no clear D. CDR3 in DNA: TGTGCCAGCAGTGGGACGGATACCCCCAATCAGCCCCAGCATTTT. Its protein product is CASSGTDTPNQPQHF.